This T cell receptor beta chain was recorded in a study of blood T cell repertoires in COVID-19. Germline CDR1 is LNHDA and CDR2 is SQIVND (reference sequence). This CDR3 comprises 14 residues. Trimming took 4 bases from V and 6 from J; bases not matched to a gene: 5. The method was immunoSEQ multiplex PCR; TCRdb's version includes in-frame clones alone and lacks a portion of them. The sample yields about 120,000 clones, 85% seen once. The chain couples TRBV19 to TRBJ2-3, with 9 bases lining up with TRBD2. Material for sequencing was peripheral blood. The receptor's source is a man in his forties with acute or convalescent COVID-19. The CDR3 bases are TGTGCCAGTAGTAAGAGCGGGGGGTTGGATACGCAGTATTTT. It codes for CASSKSGGLDTQYF.